The rows below give T cell receptor beta chains drawn from one sample of a study of cytomegalovirus exposure and HLA in healthy donors. Profiling relied on immunoSEQ multiplex PCR, and the TCRdb table lists in-frame clones only, not all of them. The profile shows around 150,000 clones, roughly three quarters of them singletons. Sequencing was carried out using PBMCs. Receptors were obtained from a young man in good health and CMV-seronegative. Each CDR3 is given with its conserved first and last residue. A D gene is named only where the DNA matches it firmly. Some rows have no size entry. The others give once, few or many, or a class for an expanded clone.

j_call v_call clone_size d_call cdr3_aa cdr3_nt
TRBJ2-1 TRBV28 - TRBD2 CASSAGTSGKEQFF TGTGCCAGCAGTGCCGGGACTAGCGGGAAAGAGCAGTTCTTC
TRBJ1-1 TRBV7-9 - - CASSARGIDTEAFF TGTGCCAGCAGCGCTAGGGGGATCGACACTGAAGCTTTCTTT
TRBJ1-3 TRBV30 - - CAWSFGGEANTIYF TGTGCCTGGAGTTTTGGCGGGGAAGCAAACACCATATATTTT
TRBJ1-5 TRBV6-1 - - CASSAQGGYSNQPQHF TGTGCCAGCAGTGCTCAGGGAGGCTATAGCAATCAGCCCCAGCATTTT
TRBJ2-2 TRBV27 - TRBD2 CASSFLRGSGTSGRWELFF TGTGCCAGCAGTTTCCTACGTGGTTCCGGGACTAGTGGAAGATGGGAGCTGTTTTTT
TRBJ2-5 TRBV5-6 once TRBD2 CASSWGTSGRYF TGTGCCAGCAGCTGGGGGACTAGCGGACGGTACTTC
TRBJ2-7 TRBV9 - TRBD2 CASSGGGAAYEQYF TGTGCCAGCAGCGGGGGGGGAGCAGCCTACGAGCAGTACTTC
TRBJ2-3 TRBV28 - TRBD1 CASRGQGAGGDTQYF TGTGCCAGCAGAGGACAGGGGGCTGGTGGAGATACGCAGTATTTT
TRBJ1-2 TRBV28 - TRBD1 CASSTGQVGRGYTF TGTGCCAGCAGCACCGGACAGGTCGGGCGGGGCTACACCTTC
TRBJ2-3 TRBV4-3 once - CASSQDSIGTGVSDTQYF TGCGCCAGCAGCCAAGATTCAATTGGAACGGGAGTGTCAGATACGCAGTATTTT
TRBJ2-7 TRBV27 once TRBD2 CASSLPRLAGSLGEQYF TGTGCCAGCAGTTTACCGCGACTAGCGGGATCCCTTGGGGAGCAGTACTTC
TRBJ1-4 TRBV11-2 - TRBD1 CASTQGGRFNEKLFF TGTGCCAGCACCCAGGGGGGCAGATTTAATGAAAAACTGTTTTTT
TRBJ2-2 TRBV25-1 - TRBD2 CASSAPTSGIPGELFF TGTGCCAGCAGTGCCCCGACCAGCGGGATACCCGGGGAGCTGTTTTTT